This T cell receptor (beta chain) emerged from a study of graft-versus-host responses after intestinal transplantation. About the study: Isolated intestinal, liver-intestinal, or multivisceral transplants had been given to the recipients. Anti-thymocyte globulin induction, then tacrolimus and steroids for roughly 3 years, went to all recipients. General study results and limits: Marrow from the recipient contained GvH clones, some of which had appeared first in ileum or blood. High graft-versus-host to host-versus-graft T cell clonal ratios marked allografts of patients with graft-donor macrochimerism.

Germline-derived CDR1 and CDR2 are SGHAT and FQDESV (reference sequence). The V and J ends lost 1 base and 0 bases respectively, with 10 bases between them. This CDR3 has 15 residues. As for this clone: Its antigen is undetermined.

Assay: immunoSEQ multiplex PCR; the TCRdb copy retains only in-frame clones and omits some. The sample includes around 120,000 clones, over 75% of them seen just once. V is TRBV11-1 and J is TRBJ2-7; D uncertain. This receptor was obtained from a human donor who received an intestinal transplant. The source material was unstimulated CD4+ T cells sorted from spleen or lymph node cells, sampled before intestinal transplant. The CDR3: CASSLESLYSYEQYF. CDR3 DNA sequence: TGTGCCAGCAGCTTAGAGAGCCTCTACTCCTACGAGCAGTACTTC.